The rows below give T cell receptor beta chains drawn from one sample of a study of control samples from healthy donors and cancer patients. Assay: immunoSEQ multiplex PCR; the TCRdb copy retains only in-frame clones and omits some. Here the sample spans 150,000 to 180,000 clones, 85% to 95% being singletons. Sequencing was done on a sample of blood. The receptors were gathered from a man aged 35 to 55 in good health. Both conserved end residues are part of each CDR3. A D gene is named only where the DNA matches it firmly. Clone size is shown for a subset of rows, as once, few, many or a class of expanded clone.

D gene	clone size	V gene	J gene	CDR3 DNA	CDR3 protein
TRBD1	-	TRBV6-6	TRBJ2-7	TGTGCCAGCAGTTACGGACAGGGTCACCCTTACTTC	CASSYGQGHPYF
TRBD1	-	TRBV10-3	TRBJ2-1	TGTGCCATCAGTGCCGGGATCCGGGGGACAGGGCTCTACAATGAGCAGTTCTTC	CAISAGIRGTGLYNEQFF
-	-	TRBV19	TRBJ2-4	TGTGCCAGTAGTATCGGGACCAGGGGAGCAAACATTCAGTACTTC	CASSIGTRGANIQYF
-	-	TRBV14	TRBJ1-2	TGTGCCAGCAGCCCTGTACATCCACGGGGCTACACCTTC	CASSPVHPRGYTF
TRBD1	-	TRBV6-5	TRBJ1-2	TGTGCCAGCAGTCTCGGGACAGGGCAAGGCTACACCTTC	CASSLGTGQGYTF
TRBD2	-	TRBV20-1	TRBJ2-5	TGCAGTGCTAGTGGTGGGAGGGTGAGAGAGACCCAGTACTTC	CSASGGRVRETQYF
-	-	TRBV4-1	TRBJ1-4	TGCGCCAGCAGCCAAGATGGACTAACTGCATTTAATGAAAAACTGTTTTTT	CASSQDGLTAFNEKLFF
-	-	TRBV7-2	TRBJ1-4	TGTGCCAGCAGCACCGGACGGCGTAGAGAAAAACTGTTTTTT	CASSTGRRREKLFF
-	-	TRBV5-1	TRBJ1-1	TGCGCCAGCAGCTTCCGGGGCTTGAACACTGAAGCTTTCTTT	CASSFRGLNTEAFF
-	-	TRBV28	TRBJ1-5	TGTGCCAGCAACTCTGCGGGTGAAAATGGCCAGCCCCAGCATTTT	CASNSAGENGQPQHF
-	-	TRBV7-9	TRBJ1-3	TGTGCCAGCAGTTTCTCCAGGGATGGAAACACCATATATTTT	CASSFSRDGNTIYF
-	-	TRBV6-6	TRBJ2-3	TGTGCCAGCAGTTATGGGGGGGGCATCACAGATACGCAGTATTTT	CASSYGGGITDTQYF
-	-	TRBV19	TRBJ1-4	TGTGCCAGTACCTCTAGGCAGACGAAGGAAAAACTGTTTTTT	CASTSRQTKEKLFF
-	-	TRBV12-5	TRBJ1-2	TGTGCTAGTGGGGGGGATTTCGGCTACACCTTC	CASGGDFGYTF
TRBD1	-	TRBV6-5	TRBJ2-1	TGTGCCAGCAGTCTCGGACAGGGGCACAATGAGCAGTTCTTC	CASSLGQGHNEQFF
-	-	TRBV5-3	TRBJ1-6	TGTGCCAGAAGCGGGGCGGGCGGACCACCCCTCCACTTT	CARSGAGGPPLHF
-	-	TRBV21-1	TRBJ2-3	TGTGCCAGCAGCAAAGAAGGGGTACCGGGGGATTTTTGGGTCGGCACAGATACGCAGTATTTT	CASSKEGVPGDFWVGTDTQYF
-	-	TRBV6-2/TRBV6-3	TRBJ2-7	TGTGCCAGCAGTTACTCCGCCTACGAGCAGTACTTC	CASSYSAYEQYF
-	-	TRBV2	TRBJ1-3	TGTGCCAGCAGTGGTACAGTAAACACCATATATTTT	CASSGTVNTIYF
-	-	TRBV6-1	TRBJ1-5	TGTGCCAGCCGTGAGGTGCACGGCAATCAGCCCCAGCATTTT	CASREVHGNQPQHF
-	-	TRBV7-9	TRBJ1-1	TGTGCCAGCACCCTAGTGGGGGAGGCCGAAGCTTTCTTT	CASTLVGEAEAFF
TRBD1	-	TRBV30	TRBJ1-5	TGTGCCTGGAGTAGAGGCTTGGGACAGCCCAGCAATCAGCCCCAGCATTTT	CAWSRGLGQPSNQPQHF
TRBD2	-	TRBV2	TRBJ2-3	TGTGCCAGCAGTGAAGCACTAGCGGGGGGGCCGGGTACGCAGTATTTT	CASSEALAGGPGTQYF
-	-	TRBV4-1	TRBJ1-1	TGCGCCAGCAGCCTCTCTCTTGGCAACCGGGAAGCTTTCTTT	CASSLSLGNREAFF
-	-	TRBV30	TRBJ1-5	TGTGCCTGGAGTGTGACGCCGTCTGGGCCCCAGCATTTT	CAWSVTPSGPQHF
-	-	TRBV5-5	TRBJ1-5	TGTGCCAGCAGTCTCGGGACAAATAGCAATCAGCCCCAGCATTTT	CASSLGTNSNQPQHF
-	-	TRBV5-1	TRBJ1-4	TGCGCCAGCAGCCTTCCTAATGAAAAACTGTTTTTT	CASSLPNEKLFF
-	once	TRBV18	TRBJ1-2	TGTGCCAGCTCACCGGGGACCGCTTCCATCTATGGCTACACCTTC	CASSPGTASIYGYTF
-	once	TRBV6-1	TRBJ1-1	TGTGCCAGCAGTGAAGCGATAGACACTGAAGCTTTCTTT	CASSEAIDTEAFF
-	-	TRBV9	TRBJ1-2	TGTGCCAGCACCGGGACCGGCTATGGCTACACCTTC	CASTGTGYGYTF
-	-	TRBV27	TRBJ2-3	TGTGCCAGCAGTTTATCAGGGTATGGCACAGATACGCAGTATTTT	CASSLSGYGTDTQYF
-	-	TRBV5-1	TRBJ2-7	TGCGCCAGCAGCTTGGCCGTGGGGGACTGGGACGAGCAGTACTTC	CASSLAVGDWDEQYF
-	-	TRBV4-1	TRBJ2-2	TGCGCCAGCAGCCAAGATGCAGTGAACACCGGGGAGCTGTTTTTT	CASSQDAVNTGELFF
TRBD1	-	TRBV2	TRBJ1-2	TGTGCCAGCAGTGAGAATTCCCGGACAGGGAGCTATGGCTACACCTTC	CASSENSRTGSYGYTF
-	-	TRBV2	TRBJ1-4	TGTGCCAGCCGGGGGGGGAGCGGATCAACTAATGAAAAACTGTTTTTT	CASRGGSGSTNEKLFF
-	-	TRBV7-2	TRBJ1-2	TGTGCCAGCAGCTACAGGGAGGGTGGCTACACCTTC	CASSYREGGYTF
TRBD2	-	TRBV28	TRBJ2-1	TGTGCCAGCAGCTGGGGCGGGAGCTCCTACAATGAGCAGTTCTTC	CASSWGGSSYNEQFF
-	-	TRBV6-5	TRBJ1-3	TGTGCCAGCATCATCTGGGGAAACACCATATATTTT	CASIIWGNTIYF